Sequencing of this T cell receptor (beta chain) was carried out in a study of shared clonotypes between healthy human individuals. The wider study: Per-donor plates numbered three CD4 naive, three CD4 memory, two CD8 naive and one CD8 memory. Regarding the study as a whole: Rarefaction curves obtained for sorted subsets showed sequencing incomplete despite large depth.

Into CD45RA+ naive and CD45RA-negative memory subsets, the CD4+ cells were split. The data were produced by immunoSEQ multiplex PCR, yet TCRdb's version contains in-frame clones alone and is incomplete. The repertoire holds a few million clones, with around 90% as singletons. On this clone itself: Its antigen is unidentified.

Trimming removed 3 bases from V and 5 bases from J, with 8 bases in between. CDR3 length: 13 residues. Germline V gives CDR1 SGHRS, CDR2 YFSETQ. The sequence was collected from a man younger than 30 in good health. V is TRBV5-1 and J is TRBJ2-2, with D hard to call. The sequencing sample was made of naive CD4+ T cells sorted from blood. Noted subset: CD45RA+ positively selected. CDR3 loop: CASSSRETGELFF. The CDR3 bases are TGCGCCAGCAGCTCAAGAGAGACCGGGGAGCTGTTTTTT.